This T cell receptor beta chain was retrieved from a study of cytomegalovirus exposure and HLA in healthy donors. This CDR3 comprises 15 residues. CDR1 is SGHNT and CDR2 is YYREEE in the germline V gene (reference sequence). V gave up 5 bases and J gave up 2 bases; unmatched junction bases: 9. Primers included in the PCR were 60 Vbeta and 13 Jbeta primers. The method was immunoSEQ multiplex PCR; TCRdb's version includes in-frame clones alone and lacks a portion of them. This repertoire includes roughly 200,000 clones. The sequenced sample consisted of PBMCs. V usage is TRBV5-4 and J usage is TRBJ2-5; TRBD2 matches at 7 bases. This TCR was recovered from a girl aged 2-15 years in good health and CMV-seropositive. DNA for the CDR3: TGTGCCAGCAGGCGTGTAGCGGGCGGGCAAGAGACCCAGTACTTC. The encoded protein is CASRRVAGGQETQYF.